The 21 T cell receptor beta chains given below trace back to one sample, sequenced in a study. TCRdb reprocessed the 5' RACE reads with MiXCR, giving one entry per CDR3 protein. The repertoire holds about 54,000 distinct CDR3 sequences, with about 15% as singletons. Sequenced material: naive CD4+ T cells sorted from blood. Subset specified: naive CD4+ T cells, CD4+CD45RA+CD25-. The receptors were sampled from a female donor with breast cancer.

The chain carries TRBV2 and TRBJ2-5; D gene uncertain. CDR1 and CDR2 from the germline V gene are SNHLY and FYNNEI. The CDR3 is 13 amino acids. Deletions cut 5 bases from V and 5 bases from J, with 12 bases between. CDR3 nucleotides: TGTGCCAGCAGTAAACTTACCGGGGAGACCCAGTACTTC. Its protein product is CASSKLTGETQYF.

The chain employs TRBV2 and TRBJ2-1; 12 bases fit TRBD2. Trimming removed 8 bases from V and 8 bases from J; junction bases left unmatched: 4. Germline V gene data show CDR1 as SNHLY and CDR2 as FYNNEI. The CDR3 has 13 amino acids. CDR3 sequence reads: CASHRLAGDEQFF. In nucleotides, the CDR3 is TGTGCCAGCCACCGACTAGCGGGAGATGAGCAGTTCTTC.

Ten or more counts support this clonotype. V usage is TRBV5-1 and J usage is TRBJ2-5; 12 positions match TRBD2. After removal of 6 bases from V and 5 bases from J, the junction contained 5 bases not matched to a gene. Germline CDR1 reads SGHRS; CDR2 reads YFSETQ. This CDR3 comprises 14 residues. CDR3 region: CASKSSGRVETQYF. As DNA, the CDR3 is TGCGCCAGCAAGTCTAGCGGGAGGGTGGAGACCCAGTACTTC.

This clonotype has a count of ten or more. The J gene is TRBJ1-2, the V gene TRBV24-1; D unclear. The CDR3 is 12 amino acids. Trimming removed 4 bases at V and 1 base at J, with 3 bases between. Germline lookup yields CDR1 KGHDR and CDR2 SFDVKD. The CDR3 protein is CATSDSNYGYTF. Written as DNA, the CDR3 is TGTGCCACCAGTGACAGTAACTATGGCTACACCTTC.

This clonotype was counted a few times. The chain carries TRBV7-9 and TRBJ2-7; 10 positions match TRBD2. There are 15 residues in the CDR3. Germline V gene lookup returns CDR1 SEHNR and CDR2 FQNEAQ (reference sequence). V lost 0 bases, J lost 2 bases, and 1 base stayed unmatched. The CDR3 reads CASSLALAGTYEQYF. The DNA of the CDR3 is TGTGCCAGCAGCTTAGCACTAGCGGGAACCTACGAGCAGTACTTC.

This clonotype has only a few counts. V usage is TRBV7-9 and J usage is TRBJ2-7; D gene uncertain. Germline-derived CDR1 and CDR2 are SEHNR and FQNEAQ (reference sequence). The ends were cut back, 4 bases at V and 2 bases at J, with 9 bases in the middle. The CDR3 runs 13 residues. The CDR3: CASSSTVTYEQYF. The CDR3 coding sequence is TGTGCCAGCAGCTCGACGGTGACCTACGAGCAGTACTTC.

V gene TRBV10-3 combines with J gene TRBJ1-1; D remains unclear. Trimming took off 4 bases at V and 5 bases at J, with 14 bases between the two ends. The CDR3 totals 14 residues. Germline CDR1 ENHRY, CDR2 SYGVKD. The CDR3 DNA reads as TGTGCCATCAGTGCGTCTGGTTTGGAGACTGAAGCTTTCTTT. This codes for CAISASGLETEAFF.

The chain couples TRBV4-3 to TRBJ2-1; TRBD1 or TRBD2 may be the D gene (5 bases each). Trimming removed 4 bases from V and 5 bases from J, with 15 bases in between. The CDR3 runs to 15 residues. Germline CDR1 and CDR2: LGHNA and YSLEER. This CDR3 reads CASSPLQSGHNEQFF. CDR3 bases: TGCGCCAGCAGCCCCTTGCAGTCGGGGCACAATGAGCAGTTCTTC.

Many counts were recorded for this clonotype. The genes are TRBV29-1 and TRBJ2-1, with 8 bases matching TRBD2. The length of the CDR3 is 13 residues. From germline, CDR1 is SQVTM and CDR2 ANQGSEA. Losses at the gene ends were 2 bases for V and 3 bases for J; bases not matched to a gene: 0. The CDR3 spells CSVELAGYNEQFF. CDR3 sequence (DNA): TGCAGCGTTGAACTAGCGGGCTACAATGAGCAGTTCTTC.

This clonotype was seen more than once but under ten times. The missing conserved phenylalanine or tryptophan at the end of this CDR3 makes a read error likely. The J gene is TRBJ1-1, the V gene TRBV18; no clear D. Trimming removed 1 base from V and 1 base from J, with 13 bases in between. CDR3 size: 16 residues. The germline V gene encodes CDR1 KGHSH and CDR2 LQKENI. CDR3 sequence (DNA): TGTGCCAGCTCACCACGGTCTAAGGGCGCGAACACTGAAGCTTTCCTT. This gives the protein CASSPRSKGANTEAFL.

Remarks on this clonotype: At one boundary the junction diverges from the germline segment, which might be a read error. This rearrangement joins TRBV6-6 to TRBJ1-2, with a possible D match to TRBD1 (5 bases). Germline loops: CDR1 MNHNY, CDR2 SVGAGI (reference sequence). This CDR3 is 21 amino acids long. The CDR3, as DNA: TGTGCCAGCAGTTACTCCCTGGGGCCGCTTCTGGAACGTCAAACTACTTATGGCTGCACCTTC. Translated: CASSYSLGPLLERQTTYGCTF.

This sequence joins TRBV5-1 and TRBJ1-5; D gene uncertain. The germline V gene encodes CDR1 SGHRS and CDR2 YFSETQ. The CDR3 is 13 amino acids. V was shortened by 3 bases and J by 3 bases, with 7 bases between the two germline ends. CDR3 residues: CASSWQPNQPQHF. In DNA, the CDR3 is TGCGCCAGCAGCTGGCAGCCCAATCAGCCCCAGCATTTT. The entire variable domain, with the rest obtained from reference TRBV5-1 and TRBJ1-5, is as follows: KAGVTQTPRYLIKTRGQQVTLSCSPISGHRSVSWYQQTPGQGLQFLFEYFSETQRNKGNFPGRFSGRQFSNSRSEMNVSTLELGDSALYLCASSWQPNQPQHFGDGTRLSIL.

The chain uses TRBV6-2 or TRBV6-3 and TRBJ2-5; D tentatively fits TRBD1 or TRBD2 (7 bases each). V lost 2 bases to trimming and J lost 1 base, with 11 bases between them. This CDR3 has 15 amino acids. Germline V CDR1 and CDR2: MNHEY, SVGEGT. The CDR3 spells CASSYAGGAQETQYF. CDR3 nucleotide sequence: TGTGCCAGCAGTTACGCAGGGGGGGCCCAAGAGACCCAGTACTTC.

By share, this clonotype counts as medium-sized. This chain links TRBV6-5 with TRBJ2-6; 8 nucleotides match TRBD1. With V trimmed by 6 bases and J by 0 bases, 10 bases remained unmatched. CDR1 and CDR2 from the germline V gene are MNHEY and SVGAGI. This CDR3 is built from 18 residues. CDR3 region: CASRATGGFYSGANVLTF. The CDR3 bases are TGTGCCAGCAGGGCCACAGGGGGATTCTACTCTGGGGCCAACGTCCTGACTTTC.

The chain joins TRBV9 to TRBJ2-1, with D tentatively TRBD2 (5 bases). The V and J ends lost 4 bases and 7 bases respectively, with 21 bases between them. This CDR3 region has 16 residues. CDR1 is SGDLS and CDR2 is YYNGEE in the germline V gene. The CDR3 protein is CASSPRRLALGNEQFF. CDR3 nucleotide sequence: TGTGCCAGCAGCCCCAGGCGGCTAGCTTTGGGTAATGAGCAGTTCTTC.

The chain carries TRBV6-6 and TRBJ1-4; 9 nucleotides agree with TRBD1. V lost 2 bases, J lost 5 bases, and 0 bases stayed unmatched. Germline V gene sequence: CDR1 MNHNY, CDR2 SVGAGI (reference sequence). The CDR3 runs to 14 residues. CDR3 loop: CASSYGQGNEKLFF. The CDR3 DNA sequence: TGTGCCAGCAGTTACGGACAGGGGAATGAAAAACTGTTTTTT.

This clonotype came up many times. This chain uses TRBV7-2 with TRBJ1-4; no definite D call. The germline gives CDR1 SGHTA, CDR2 FQGNSA. Trimming shortened V by 5 bases and J by 0 bases, and 13 bases separated the two germline ends. The CDR3 loop spans 16 amino acids. The CDR3 sequence is CASSPQPRTTNEKLFF. CDR3 in DNA: TGTGCCAGCAGCCCCCAACCGCGAACAACTAATGAAAAACTGTTTTTT.

This clonotype occurred many times. J is TRBJ2-1 and V is TRBV5-1, with TRBD2 identical over 12 bases. J lost 9 bases, V lost 0 bases, and 10 bases had no gene match. This CDR3 contains 17 residues. The V gene's germline CDR1 is SGHRS and CDR2 YFSETQ. The CDR3 DNA reads TGCGCCAGCAGCTTGGTCCCCGGACTAGCGGGATTGGGTGAGCAGTTCTTC. It translates to CASSLVPGLAGLGEQFF.

This clonotype has just one count. The rearrangement joins TRBV3-1 to TRBJ2-3; 10 bases are a match to TRBD2. The CDR3 spans 14 residues. The germline V gene has CDR1 LGHDT and CDR2 YNNKEL (reference sequence). J gave up 5 bases and V 4 bases, and 3 bases lay outside the gene matches. The CDR3 region has the DNA TGTGCCAGCAGCCCGGGGACTAGCGTAGATACGCAGTATTTT. It yields the protein CASSPGTSVDTQYF.

V gene TRBV10-2 combines with J gene TRBJ2-3, with D possibly TRBD1 on 5 matching bases. Per the germline V gene, CDR1 is WSHSY and CDR2 is SAAADI. The germline V and J ends were trimmed by 7 bases and 0 bases, with 11 bases remaining between them. This CDR3 is 14 amino acids long. CDR3 loop: CASKRGHSTDTQYF. The DNA of the CDR3 is TGCGCCAGCAAGCGAGGACATAGCACAGATACGCAGTATTTT.

CDR3 sequence (DNA): TGTGCCAGCAGCTTGGAACGGGGGACAGATACGCAGTATTTT. Translating gives CASSLERGTDTQYF. The chain uses TRBV11-1 and TRBJ2-3; TRBD2 might be the D (6 bases). Trimming cost V 3 bases and J 3 bases, with 10 bases left between them. The CDR3 runs 14 residues. CDR1 SGHAT and CDR2 FQDESV come from the germline V gene (reference sequence).